Sequencing of this T cell receptor beta chain was carried out in a study of human T cells and chemical hapten exposure. Study details: Subjects had 2% DPC placed on roughly 2 cm by roughly 2 cm of upper inner arm skin for sensitization.

This clonotype was seen many times. Its cognate antigen is unknown. Broader study findings: Those TCRs sitting above 1 in 1000 frequency stayed the same with DPC sensitization.

CDR1 and CDR2 from the germline V gene are SGDLS and YYNGEE. The CDR3 covers 17 residues. V lost 3 bases, J lost 1 base, and 12 bases stayed unmatched. Noted time point: patch test 2, 6 weeks after DPC sensitization. Treatment in this sample: therapeutic diphenylcyclopropenone sensitization with weekly scalp DPC. From the RACE reads, TCRdb called clonotypes with MiXCR, one entry per CDR3 protein. The data contain about 350,000 distinct CDR3 sequences, roughly 6.3% of them seen just once; the ten biggest clones take up 4.5% to 6%. The sample here was whole blood, taken in connection with sensitization to the hapten diphenylcyclopropenone (DPC). This TCR was sampled from a woman younger than 30 with alopecia areata. Some clones in this sample may be carry-over from other donors' samples. The chain carries TRBV9 and TRBJ1-2; 7 nucleotides match TRBD1. The CDR3: CASSETRTGSVNYGYTF. DNA of the CDR3: TGTGCCAGCAGCGAAACTAGGACAGGCTCCGTTAACTATGGCTACACCTTC.